A selection of T cell receptor beta chains follows, all from one sample in a study of cytomegalovirus exposure and HLA in healthy donors. Clones were read by immunoSEQ multiplex PCR, and TCRdb kept only the in-frame ones, dropping some. Of approximately 54,000 clones listed, approximately 89% were seen once; the top ten hold 7.5% to 10%. The sequencing input was PBMCs. These receptor sequences come from a woman between 18 and 29 years old in good health and CMV-seropositive. CDR3s include the opening cysteine and the closing phenylalanine or tryptophan. Fields, in order: V gene, CDR3 protein.

v_call: TRBV11-1; cdr3_aa: CASSFSQDNEQFF
v_call: TRBV27; cdr3_aa: CASSLVGRGGFYNEQFF
v_call: TRBV6-1; cdr3_aa: CACKETAKTEAFF
v_call: TRBV28; cdr3_aa: CASLYREYAEAFF
v_call: TRBV19; cdr3_aa: CASSLTGGSGNTIYF
v_call: TRBV15; cdr3_aa: CATSRDFQDGYTF
v_call: TRBV6-4; cdr3_aa: CASSRVWGDGEKLFF
v_call: TRBV6-5; cdr3_aa: CASSYRGGSAKNIQYF
v_call: TRBV7-9; cdr3_aa: CASSLAGTARFAFF
v_call: TRBV28; cdr3_aa: CASRTDVNTEAFF
v_call: TRBV28; cdr3_aa: CASSPRPPGTALNEQFF
v_call: TRBV5-1; cdr3_aa: CASSLSGQFNEKLFF
v_call: TRBV2; cdr3_aa: CASSEVGSVEQFF
v_call: TRBV2; cdr3_aa: CASSMGQSNTGELFF
v_call: TRBV6-5; cdr3_aa: CASSYREGNGYTF
v_call: TRBV5-6; cdr3_aa: CASSGGREAYYGYTF
v_call: TRBV6-5; cdr3_aa: CASSYLSAGSAGGYTF
v_call: TRBV10-1; cdr3_aa: CASRVGDKSRHTQYF
v_call: TRBV2; cdr3_aa: CASSDWQIMRGYTF
v_call: TRBV19; cdr3_aa: CASTPLWGRGGSSGANVLTF
v_call: TRBV5-4; cdr3_aa: CASSLAPVETQYF
v_call: TRBV6-5; cdr3_aa: CASSYQGVRKNTEAFF
v_call: TRBV18; cdr3_aa: CASSPLMGQGLWNEQFF
v_call: TRBV5-4; cdr3_aa: CASSLHGTPLSYEQYF
v_call: TRBV19; cdr3_aa: CASSIITGRIQPQHF
v_call: TRBV27; cdr3_aa: CASSFNGFWGYTF
v_call: TRBV28; cdr3_aa: CASSPWAYGYTF
v_call: TRBV4-2; cdr3_aa: CASSPDREPPYGYTF
v_call: TRBV19; cdr3_aa: CASTVTGQNTEAFF
v_call: TRBV9; cdr3_aa: CASSVNWAGNTIYF
v_call: TRBV18; cdr3_aa: CASLPIDSLSYGYTF
v_call: TRBV9; cdr3_aa: CASSVEGGGYNEQFF
v_call: TRBV5-4; cdr3_aa: CASSLNFGQGATDEQYF
v_call: TRBV19; cdr3_aa: CASSIGWGLNTEAFF
v_call: TRBV30; cdr3_aa: CAWSPPGTGAYEQYF
v_call: TRBV2; cdr3_aa: CASSVIQGRQYF
v_call: TRBV7-8; cdr3_aa: CASSLGPTGSSGNTIYF
v_call: TRBV14; cdr3_aa: CASSQVDRNYGYTF
v_call: TRBV11-2; cdr3_aa: CASSFSTNYEQYF
v_call: TRBV30; cdr3_aa: CAWDEGNYGYTF
v_call: TRBV4-3; cdr3_aa: CASSQRQDTAYEQYF
v_call: TRBV6-5; cdr3_aa: CASSYRGGETQYF
v_call: TRBV23-1; cdr3_aa: CASSQLAQRSYNSPLHF
v_call: TRBV7-6; cdr3_aa: CASSLGTGNQPQHF
v_call: TRBV19; cdr3_aa: CASSDRPSYGYTF
v_call: TRBV5-1; cdr3_aa: CASSSAGRSTDTQYF
v_call: TRBV5-4; cdr3_aa: CASSFPTGGADPEAFF
v_call: TRBV7-9; cdr3_aa: CASSPGTDTQYF
v_call: TRBV6-5; cdr3_aa: CASSPRGTPNTEAFF
v_call: TRBV28; cdr3_aa: CASSFGRGYEQYF
v_call: TRBV6-4; cdr3_aa: CASSDSAGGGGEQFF
v_call: TRBV18; cdr3_aa: CASLRIMPGELFF
v_call: TRBV7-3; cdr3_aa: CASSPGQGGNYGYTF
v_call: TRBV19; cdr3_aa: CASSSLAGGPYNEQFF
v_call: TRBV6-5; cdr3_aa: CASSYGRSHSYEQYF